The 16 T cell receptor beta chains below all came from one sample that was sequenced in a study of T cells in Graves' hyperthyroidism and ophthalmopathy. Amplification of TCR beta CDR3 regions used RNA as the template. HTBI primers were the set used in a first-round RT-PCR of the TCR CDR3. TCRdb reanalysed the multiplex PCR reads using MiXCR and keeps one entry per CDR3 protein. The table shows about 300,000 distinct CDR3 sequences, with more than 10% occurring only once. Input material: blood. These receptors were obtained from a woman in her twenties or thirties with Graves' hyperthyroidism that later progressed to Graves' ophthalmopathy.

This clonotype was recorded at least ten times. V is TRBV7-9 and J is TRBJ2-1; D unclear. CDR3 length equals 15 residues. CDR1 is SEHNR and CDR2 is FQNEAQ in the germline V gene (reference sequence). Trimming left V 5 bases short and J 8 bases short, with 19 bases between. CDR3 DNA sequence: TGTGCCAGCAGCCTCCTGGGCCCCATGGGCGATGAGCAGTTCTTC. Its protein is CASSLLGPMGDEQFF.

This clonotype has at least ten counts. The genes are TRBV15 and TRBJ2-5; tentative D call: TRBD2 (6 bases). With 2 bases removed from V and 1 base from J, the gap between germline ends came to 17 bases. The germline V gene has CDR1 LNHNV and CDR2 YYDKDF (reference sequence). The CDR3 extends over 17 amino acids. CDR3 bases: TGTGCCACCAGCAGACCACTCGGAGGGAACCCCCAAGAGACCCAGTACTTC. It yields the protein CATSRPLGGNPQETQYF.

This clonotype was seen at least ten times. This chain uses TRBV29-1 with TRBJ1-3; D is unclear. The CDR3 runs 14 residues. Germline V gene sequence: CDR1 SQVTM, CDR2 ANQGSEA. V was pared by 1 base and J by 0 bases, with 7 bases between. CDR3 sequence: CSVEVPASGNTIYF. The CDR3 DNA reads as TGCAGCGTTGAAGTACCAGCCTCTGGAAACACCATATATTTT.

Regarding this clonotype: A read error may be the cause here, since a much bigger clone is one base away. V gene TRBV27 combines with J gene TRBJ1-4; D is undetermined. The CDR3 is made up of 18 amino acids. Trimming pared 8 bases from V and 0 bases from J, leaving 22 bases between. The germline V gene encodes CDR1 MNHEY and CDR2 SMNVEV (reference sequence). This CDR3 reads CASGRVPPLVATNEKLFF. The CDR3 DNA reads TGTGCCAGCGGCCGGGTCCCACCCTTAGTTGCAACTAATGAAAAACTGTTTTTT.

In its sample, this clonotype was seen a few times. J is TRBJ2-7 and V is TRBV15; TRBD2 aligns across 7 bases. This CDR3 spans 13 amino acids. Per the germline V gene, CDR1 is LNHNV and CDR2 is YYDKDF (reference sequence). The V gene end was trimmed by 4 bases and the J gene end by 7 bases; junction bases not matched to a gene: 7. The CDR3 spells CATSTGLVHEQYF. The CDR3 DNA follows: TGTGCCACCAGCACCGGACTAGTCCATGAGCAGTACTTC.

This clonotype showed up just a few times. This sequence joins TRBV19 and TRBJ2-1; the match to TRBD1 covers 8 bases. Looked up from germline, CDR1 is LNHDA and CDR2 is SQIVND (reference sequence). The J segment lost 6 bases and the V segment lost 8 bases, leaving 0 bases of the junction unmatched. The CDR3 is made up of 11 amino acids. The CDR3 here is CASDRGNEQFF. CDR3 DNA sequence: TGTGCCAGTGACAGGGGCAATGAGCAGTTCTTC.

This chain links TRBV15 with TRBJ2-1; D is perhaps TRBD2 (6 bases). The germline V gene has CDR1 LNHNV and CDR2 YYDKDF (reference sequence). The CDR3 has 13 amino acids. V was cut by 9 bases and J by 1 base, with 10 bases left in between. The CDR3 spells CATGLSSYNEQFF. The CDR3, as DNA: TGTGCCACAGGACTATCATCCTACAATGAGCAGTTCTTC.

This clonotype has a count of ten or more. The V gene is TRBV11-2, the J gene TRBJ2-3; 13 nucleotides align to TRBD2. V shed 2 bases, J shed 6 bases, and the junction held 11 bases outside the gene matches. The germline V gene encodes CDR1 SGHAT and CDR2 FQNNGV. This CDR3 spans 18 amino acids. The chain's CDR3 is CASSLSTSGRATTDTQYF. The CDR3 DNA follows: TGTGCCAGCAGCTTATCAACTAGCGGGAGGGCCACAACTGATACGCAGTATTTT.

The CDR3 is CSARDHLQGGEAFF. The CDR3 DNA reads TGCAGTGCTAGAGATCATTTACAGGGAGGGGAAGCTTTCTTT. This chain joins TRBV20-1 and TRBJ1-1; D may be TRBD1 (6 bases). V dropped 0 bases and J dropped 8 bases, with 16 bases sitting between them. The CDR3 is 14 residues long. Germline values: CDR1 DFQATT, CDR2 SNEGSKA (reference sequence).

V gene TRBV12-3 or TRBV12-4 combines with J gene TRBJ2-5; 12 bases line up with TRBD1. The J segment lost 3 bases and the V segment lost 3 bases, leaving 11 bases of the junction unmatched. This CDR3 region has 18 residues. The CDR3 protein is CASSFGGQGANKKETQYF. CDR3 DNA: TGTGCCAGCAGTTTTGGGGGACAGGGGGCAAATAAAAAAGAGACCCAGTACTTC.

This clonotype showed up many times. CDR3 bases: TGCAGCGTTGGACTAGGAGGGATGGAGACCCAGTACTTC. It is translated as CSVGLGGMETQYF. This chain uses TRBV29-1 with TRBJ2-5, with D possibly being TRBD2 (6 bases). V lost 4 bases, J lost 5 bases, and 14 bases lay in between. The length of the CDR3 is 13 residues. CDR1 and CDR2 from the germline V gene are SQVTM and ANQGSEA.

V usage is TRBV19 and J usage is TRBJ2-4; D is unresolved. CDR1 and CDR2 (germline): LNHDA, SQIVND (reference sequence). Trimming removed 5 bases from V and 9 bases from J, with 14 bases in between. The CDR3 contains 13 residues. The CDR3 is CASSGLGSGIQYF. As DNA, the CDR3 is TGTGCCAGTAGTGGCCTAGGTTCGGGCATTCAGTACTTC.

The chain employs TRBV7-2 and TRBJ2-3, with 8 nucleotides matching TRBD1. The CDR3 is 13 amino acids. The V gene's germline CDR1 is SGHTA and CDR2 FQGNSA. V lost 4 bases and J lost 5; bases outside the gene matches: 2. As DNA, the CDR3 is TGTGCCAGCAGCTATGGACAGGGAGATACGCAGTATTTT. It encodes CASSYGQGDTQYF.

This clonotype came up many times. The V and J genes are TRBV20-1 and TRBJ2-3; 8 bases are a match to TRBD2. V shed 0 bases, J shed 2 bases, and the junction held 7 bases outside the gene matches. The CDR3 runs to 16 residues. Germline V lookup: CDR1 DFQATT, CDR2 SNEGSKA (reference sequence). This CDR3 reads CSARDVGGRHTDTQYF. Here the CDR3 DNA reads TGCAGTGCTAGAGATGTTGGCGGGAGGCACACAGATACGCAGTATTTT.

The chain joins TRBV10-3 to TRBJ1-2; TRBD1 is a possible D gene (5 bases). The CDR3 contains 14 residues. Trimming pared 10 bases from V and 7 bases from J, leaving 22 bases between. Germline assignment: CDR1 ENHRY and CDR2 SYGVKD. The CDR3 coding sequence is TGTGCCACCACTCCGCATGGGGGGGGAGGTGGCTACACCTTC. Its translation is CATTPHGGGGGYTF.

Ten or more counts support this clonotype. The gene calls are TRBV12-3 or TRBV12-4 and TRBJ2-3, with 7 bases matching TRBD1. The CDR3 contains 15 residues. Germline trimming cut 8 bases from V and 2 bases from J; bases unmatched to any gene: 10. The DNA for the CDR3 is TGTGCCAGCGCCTTTACAGGGGACCTCACAGATACGCAGTATTTT. This sequence encodes CASAFTGDLTDTQYF.